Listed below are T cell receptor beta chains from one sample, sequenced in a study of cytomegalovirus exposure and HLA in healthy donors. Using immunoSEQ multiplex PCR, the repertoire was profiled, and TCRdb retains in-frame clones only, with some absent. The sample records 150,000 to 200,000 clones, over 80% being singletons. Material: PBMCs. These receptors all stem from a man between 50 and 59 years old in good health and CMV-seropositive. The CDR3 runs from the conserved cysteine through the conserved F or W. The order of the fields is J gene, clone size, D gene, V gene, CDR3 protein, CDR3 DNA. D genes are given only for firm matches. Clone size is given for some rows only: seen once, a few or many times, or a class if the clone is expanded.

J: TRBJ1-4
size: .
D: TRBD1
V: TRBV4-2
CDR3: CASSQVQGASNEKLFF
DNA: TGTGCCAGCAGCCAAGTACAGGGGGCGTCTAATGAAAAACTGTTTTTT

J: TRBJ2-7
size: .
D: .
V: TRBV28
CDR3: CASSFTIGTIYEQYF
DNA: TGTGCCAGCAGTTTTACAATCGGGACAATCTACGAGCAGTACTTC

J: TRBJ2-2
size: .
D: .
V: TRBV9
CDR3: CASNLGTSHTGELFF
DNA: TGTGCCAGCAACCTAGGGACTTCCCACACCGGGGAGCTGTTTTTT

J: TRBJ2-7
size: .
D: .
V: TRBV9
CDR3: CASSVVGDSTYEQYF
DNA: TGTGCCAGCAGCGTAGTGGGGGACTCCACCTACGAGCAGTACTTC

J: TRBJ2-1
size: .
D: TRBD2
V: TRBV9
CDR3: CASSVGSGTSSNEQFF
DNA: TGTGCCAGCAGCGTAGGTAGTGGGACTAGCTCCAATGAGCAGTTCTTC

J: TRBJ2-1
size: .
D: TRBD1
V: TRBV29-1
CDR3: CSVEGQGPVGEQFF
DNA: TGCAGCGTTGAGGGACAGGGTCCGGTTGGTGAGCAGTTCTTC

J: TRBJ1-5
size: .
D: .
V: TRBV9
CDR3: CASSVGGQGGNQPQHF
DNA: TGTGCCAGCAGCGTAGGTGGACAAGGAGGCAATCAGCCCCAGCATTTT

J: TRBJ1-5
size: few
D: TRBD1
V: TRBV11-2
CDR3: CASSLEPTGGFQPQHF
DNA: TGTGCCAGCAGCTTAGAACCGACAGGGGGCTTTCAGCCCCAGCATTTT

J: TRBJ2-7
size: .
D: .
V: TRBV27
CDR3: CASSLGDSGEQYF
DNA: TGTGCCAGCAGTTTGGGTGATTCGGGCGAGCAGTACTTC

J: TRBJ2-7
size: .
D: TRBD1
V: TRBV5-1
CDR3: CASSLATGGNYEQYF
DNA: TGCGCCAGCAGCTTGGCCACAGGGGGAAACTACGAGCAGTACTTC

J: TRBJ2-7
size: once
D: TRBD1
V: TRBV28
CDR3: CASSLPGTGVPYEQYF
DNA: TGTGCCAGCAGTTTACCCGGGACAGGGGTTCCCTACGAGCAGTACTTC

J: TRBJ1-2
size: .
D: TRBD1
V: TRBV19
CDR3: CASRSDRVGYTF
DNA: TGTGCCAGTAGGAGCGACAGGGTTGGCTACACCTTC

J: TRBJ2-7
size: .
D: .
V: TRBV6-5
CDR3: CASSYSYRGTFYEQYF
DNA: TGTGCCAGCAGTTACTCGTATCGGGGAACCTTCTACGAGCAGTACTTC

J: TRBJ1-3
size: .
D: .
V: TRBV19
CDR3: CASNDFVGYTIYF
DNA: TGTGCCAGTAACGACTTTGTTGGATACACCATATATTTT

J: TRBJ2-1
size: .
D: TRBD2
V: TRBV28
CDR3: CASSWPGGYEQFF
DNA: TGTGCCAGCAGTTGGCCGGGGGGGTATGAGCAGTTCTTC

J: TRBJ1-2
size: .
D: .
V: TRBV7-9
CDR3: CASSLALGGDYGYTF
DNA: TGTGCCAGCAGCTTAGCGCTAGGGGGGGACTATGGCTACACCTTC

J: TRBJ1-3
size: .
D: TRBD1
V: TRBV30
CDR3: CASDRGPGNTIYF
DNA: TGTGCCTCCGACAGGGGGCCTGGAAACACCATATATTTT

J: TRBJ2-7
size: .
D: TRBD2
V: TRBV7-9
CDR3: CASSSMAGVTSYEQYF
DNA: TGTGCCAGCAGCTCGATGGCGGGAGTAACCTCCTACGAGCAGTACTTC

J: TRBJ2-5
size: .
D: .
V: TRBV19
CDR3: CASSIFEAETQYF
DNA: TGTGCCAGTAGTATATTTGAGGCGGAGACCCAGTACTTC

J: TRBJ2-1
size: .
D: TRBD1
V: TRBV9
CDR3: CASSPGQVSYNEQFF
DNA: TGTGCCAGCAGCCCCGGACAGGTCTCCTACAATGAGCAGTTCTTC

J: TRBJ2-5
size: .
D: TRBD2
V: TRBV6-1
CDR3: CASSEAIAGGQETQYF
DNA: TGTGCCAGCAGTGAAGCGATAGCGGGGGGCCAAGAGACCCAGTACTTC

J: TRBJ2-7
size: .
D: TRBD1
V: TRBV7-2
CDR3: CASSPGTVYEQYF
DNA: TGTGCCAGCAGCCCTGGGACAGTCTACGAGCAGTACTTC

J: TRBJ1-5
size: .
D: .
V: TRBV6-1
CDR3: CASSEASQGYQPQHF
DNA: TGTGCCAGCAGTGAAGCGTCCCAGGGTTATCAGCCCCAGCATTTT

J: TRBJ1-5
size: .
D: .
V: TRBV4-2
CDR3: CASSQDSPSLQPQHF
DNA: TGTGCCAGCAGCCAAGATTCCCCTTCCTTACAGCCCCAGCATTTT

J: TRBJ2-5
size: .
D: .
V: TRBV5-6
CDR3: CASSLGGGLETQYF
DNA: TGTGCCAGCAGCTTGGGCGGGGGCCTGGAGACCCAGTACTTC

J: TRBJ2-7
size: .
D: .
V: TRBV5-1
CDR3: CASSLDRIKTYEQYF
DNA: TGCGCCAGCAGCTTGGACAGGATAAAAACCTACGAGCAGTACTTC

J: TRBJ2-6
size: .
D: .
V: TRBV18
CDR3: CASSPTQGLSGANVLTF
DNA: TGTGCCAGCTCACCTACACAGGGTCTCTCTGGGGCCAACGTCCTGACTTTC

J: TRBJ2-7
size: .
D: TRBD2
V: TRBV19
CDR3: CASSIEAGEPYEQYF
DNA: TGTGCCAGTAGTATTGAAGCGGGAGAGCCCTACGAGCAGTACTTC

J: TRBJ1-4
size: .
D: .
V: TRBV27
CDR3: CASSAGRLNEKLFF
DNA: TGTGCCAGCAGTGCGGGGCGGTTGAATGAAAAACTGTTTTTT

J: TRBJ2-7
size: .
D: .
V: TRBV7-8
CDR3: CASSLAGRGGWSYEQYF
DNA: TGTGCCAGCAGCTTAGCGGGTAGGGGGGGATGGTCCTACGAGCAGTACTTC

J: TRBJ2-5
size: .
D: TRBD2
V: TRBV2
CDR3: CASSYTLAGGRETQYF
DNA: TGTGCCAGCAGTTATACTCTAGCGGGGGGGCGGGAGACCCAGTACTTC

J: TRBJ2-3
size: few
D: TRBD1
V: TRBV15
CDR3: CATSPGTGDADTQYF
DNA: TGTGCCACCAGCCCAGGGACAGGGGACGCAGATACGCAGTATTTT

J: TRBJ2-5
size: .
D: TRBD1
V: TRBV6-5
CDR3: CASRRTGGETQYF
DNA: TGTGCCAGCAGGCGGACAGGGGGCGAGACCCAGTACTTC

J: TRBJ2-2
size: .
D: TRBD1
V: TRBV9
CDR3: CASSVGQGGNTGELFF
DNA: TGTGCCAGCAGCGTAGGACAGGGGGGGAACACCGGGGAGCTGTTTTTT

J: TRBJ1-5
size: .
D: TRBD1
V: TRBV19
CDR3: CASRKIQDRVKHF
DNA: TGTGCCAGTAGGAAAATTCAGGACAGGGTGAAGCATTTT

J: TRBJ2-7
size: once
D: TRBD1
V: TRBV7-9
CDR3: CASTPGTGTYEQYF
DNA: TGTGCCAGCACCCCCGGGACAGGGACCTACGAGCAGTACTTC

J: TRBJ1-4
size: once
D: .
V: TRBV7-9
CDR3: CSSSLGTAGKLFF
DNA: TGTTCCAGCAGCTTAGGTACGGCGGGAAAACTGTTTTTT

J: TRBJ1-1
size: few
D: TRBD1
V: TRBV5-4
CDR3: CASSTGGDSRLAAEAFF
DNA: TGTGCCAGCAGCACCGGCGGGGACAGTCGTTTAGCCGCTGAAGCTTTCTTT

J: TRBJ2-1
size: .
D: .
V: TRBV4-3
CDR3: CASSQVSGARSNEQFF
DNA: TGCGCCAGCAGCCAAGTATCAGGGGCGAGAAGCAATGAGCAGTTCTTC

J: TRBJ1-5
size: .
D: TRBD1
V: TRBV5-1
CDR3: CASSEEGQTNQPQHF
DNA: TGCGCCAGCAGCGAGGAGGGACAGACCAATCAGCCCCAGCATTTT

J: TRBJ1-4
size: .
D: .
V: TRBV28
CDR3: CASTRTTNEKLFF
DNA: TGTGCCAGCACTCGTACAACTAATGAAAAACTGTTTTTT

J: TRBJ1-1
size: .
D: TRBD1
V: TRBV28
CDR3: CASSLSGTGPEAFF
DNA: TGTGCCAGCAGTTTATCCGGGACAGGGCCTGAAGCTTTCTTT

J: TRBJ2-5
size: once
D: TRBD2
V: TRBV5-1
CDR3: CASSPRTSGGETQYF
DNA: TGCGCCAGCAGCCCCAGGACTAGCGGGGGGGAGACCCAGTACTTC

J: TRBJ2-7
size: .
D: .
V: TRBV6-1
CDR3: CASSEKGDYYEQYF
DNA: TGTGCCAGCAGTGAAAAGGGCGACTACTACGAGCAGTACTTC

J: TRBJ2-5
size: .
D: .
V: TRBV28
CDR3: CASSLLSASRLGEETQYF
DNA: TGTGCCAGCAGTTTATTGTCGGCCAGTAGACTAGGCGAAGAGACCCAGTACTTC

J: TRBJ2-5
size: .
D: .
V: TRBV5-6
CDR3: CASLVGGSETQYF
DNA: TGTGCCAGCTTGGTTGGGGGCTCAGAGACCCAGTACTTC

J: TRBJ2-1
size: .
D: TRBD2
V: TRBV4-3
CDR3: CASSHPGGASGGAHYNEQFF
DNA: TGCGCCAGCAGCCACCCCGGGGGGGCTAGCGGGGGGGCCCACTACAATGAGCAGTTCTTC

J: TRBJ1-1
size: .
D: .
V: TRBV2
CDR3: CASSGNNMNTEAFF
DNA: TGTGCCAGCAGTGGAAACAACATGAACACTGAAGCTTTCTTT

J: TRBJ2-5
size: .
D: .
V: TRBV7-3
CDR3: CASSSIGGIQETQYF
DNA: TGTGCCAGCAGCTCCATTGGGGGGATCCAAGAGACCCAGTACTTC

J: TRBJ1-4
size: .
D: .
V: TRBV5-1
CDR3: CASSPGGVEKLFF
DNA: TGCGCCAGCAGCCCCGGGGGGGTTGAAAAACTGTTTTTT

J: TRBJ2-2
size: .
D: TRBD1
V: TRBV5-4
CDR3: CASSSGTGSTGELFF
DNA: TGTGCCAGCAGCTCCGGGACAGGGAGTACCGGGGAGCTGTTTTTT

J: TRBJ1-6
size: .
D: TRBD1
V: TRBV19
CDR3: CASSLTGQGVESPLHF
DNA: TGTGCCAGTAGTCTAACGGGACAGGGTGTCGAATCACCCCTCCACTTT

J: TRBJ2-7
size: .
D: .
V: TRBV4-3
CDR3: CASSQGQAFSYEQYF
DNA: TGCGCCAGCAGCCAAGGACAGGCTTTCTCCTACGAGCAGTACTTC